These T cell receptor beta chains were read from a single sample in a study of shared clonotypes between healthy human individuals. TCRdb's table, derived via immunoSEQ multiplex PCR, lists solely in-frame clones and lacks some. Seen here are 800,000 to 1,200,000 clones, more than 75% observed once, and the top ten hold 0.5% to 0.6%. Material: memory CD4+ T cells from PBMCs. The source is a man aged 18 to 29 in good health. Some clones in this sample may be carry-over from other donors' samples. The CDR3 runs from the conserved cysteine through the conserved F or W. Each record gives: J gene, V gene, D gene, clone size, CDR3 DNA, CDR3 protein. D genes are given only for firm matches. Clone size appears in some rows only: once, few, many, or a class for an expanded clone.

J gene: TRBJ2-1; V gene: TRBV7-2; D gene: TRBD1; clone size: NA; CDR3 DNA: TGTGCCAGCAGCTTATTGGTCCGGGGACAGTCGGAGCAGTTCTTC; CDR3 protein: CASSLLVRGQSEQFF
J gene: TRBJ1-1; V gene: TRBV7-9; D gene: NA; clone size: few; CDR3 DNA: TGTGCCAGCAGCTTAACCGGGAACACTGAAGCTTTCTTT; CDR3 protein: CASSLTGNTEAFF
J gene: TRBJ2-7; V gene: TRBV27; D gene: TRBD1; clone size: NA; CDR3 DNA: TGTGCCAGCAGGCGGACAGGGGCCTACGAGCAGTACTTC; CDR3 protein: CASRRTGAYEQYF
J gene: TRBJ2-1; V gene: TRBV18; D gene: NA; clone size: NA; CDR3 DNA: TGTGCCAGCTCACCACTGGGGGTGGTCTACAATGAGCAGTTCTTC; CDR3 protein: CASSPLGVVYNEQFF
J gene: TRBJ1-1; V gene: TRBV5-1; D gene: TRBD1; clone size: NA; CDR3 DNA: TGCGCCAGCAGCTTGCGGACAGGCCTTGGGTACACTGAAGCTTTCTTT; CDR3 protein: CASSLRTGLGYTEAFF
J gene: TRBJ2-7; V gene: TRBV27; D gene: TRBD1; clone size: NA; CDR3 DNA: TGTGCCAGCAGTTTGACAGGGGGCGACGAGCAGTACTTC; CDR3 protein: CASSLTGGDEQYF
J gene: TRBJ1-1; V gene: TRBV18; D gene: TRBD1; clone size: NA; CDR3 DNA: TGTGCCAGCTCACCTGGTCTCGGCAGGGGGCATGACACTGAAGCTTTCTTT; CDR3 protein: CASSPGLGRGHDTEAFF
J gene: TRBJ2-3; V gene: TRBV19; D gene: TRBD1; clone size: once; CDR3 DNA: TGTGCCAGTAGCTCGGACAGGGAGACAGATACGCAGTATTTT; CDR3 protein: CASSSDRETDTQYF
J gene: TRBJ1-1; V gene: TRBV29-1; D gene: NA; clone size: few; CDR3 DNA: TGCAGCGTTCTTACCTCCGGGGGGTTAGCTTTCTTT; CDR3 protein: CSVLTSGGLAFF
J gene: TRBJ2-3; V gene: TRBV9; D gene: TRBD2; clone size: NA; CDR3 DNA: TGTGCCAGCAGCGCTAGCGGATACACAGATACGCAGTATTTT; CDR3 protein: CASSASGYTDTQYF
J gene: TRBJ2-7; V gene: TRBV9; D gene: TRBD2; clone size: once; CDR3 DNA: TGTGCCAGCAGCTTAAGCGGGGACTCCTACGAGCAGTACTTC; CDR3 protein: CASSLSGDSYEQYF
J gene: TRBJ2-3; V gene: TRBV11-1; D gene: NA; clone size: NA; CDR3 DNA: TGTGCCAGCAGCTACGAGGGAGGTAGGGGCACAGATACGCAGTATTTT; CDR3 protein: CASSYEGGRGTDTQYF
J gene: TRBJ1-5; V gene: TRBV2; D gene: NA; clone size: NA; CDR3 DNA: TGTGCCAGCAGACTAGATCAGCCCCAGCATTTT; CDR3 protein: CASRLDQPQHF
J gene: TRBJ2-7; V gene: TRBV11-3; D gene: NA; clone size: NA; CDR3 DNA: TGTGCCAGCAGCTCCCGCGACAGTCGAACGGGCGAGCAGTACTTC; CDR3 protein: CASSSRDSRTGEQYF
J gene: TRBJ2-1; V gene: TRBV6-1; D gene: NA; clone size: NA; CDR3 DNA: TGTGCCAGCAGCCGGGACTCTACCTACAATGAGCAGTTCTTC; CDR3 protein: CASSRDSTYNEQFF
J gene: TRBJ2-3; V gene: TRBV15; D gene: NA; clone size: once; CDR3 DNA: TGTGCCACCAGCAGAGGGACCCAGGAGGATACGCAGTATTTT; CDR3 protein: CATSRGTQEDTQYF
J gene: TRBJ2-2; V gene: TRBV5-1; D gene: NA; clone size: once; CDR3 DNA: TGCGCCAGCAGCTCCTCCGTTCTACGGGAGCTGTTTTTT; CDR3 protein: CASSSSVLRELFF
J gene: TRBJ1-1; V gene: TRBV2; D gene: TRBD1; clone size: NA; CDR3 DNA: TGTGCCAGCAGTGCAGGGGGCATGAACACTGAAGCTTTCTTT; CDR3 protein: CASSAGGMNTEAFF
J gene: TRBJ2-1; V gene: TRBV2; D gene: NA; clone size: few; CDR3 DNA: TGTGCCAGCAGTGAACGCGGGATCTCCTACAATGAGCAGTTCTTC; CDR3 protein: CASSERGISYNEQFF
J gene: TRBJ2-7; V gene: TRBV30; D gene: TRBD2; clone size: NA; CDR3 DNA: TGTGCCTGGGGGGGGACCTCGGGACTAGCGGGAGTGAGATACGAGCAGTACTTC; CDR3 protein: CAWGGTSGLAGVRYEQYF
J gene: TRBJ1-3; V gene: TRBV9; D gene: NA; clone size: NA; CDR3 DNA: TGTGCCAGCAGCGCCCACAGCAACACCATATATTTT; CDR3 protein: CASSAHSNTIYF
J gene: TRBJ2-3; V gene: TRBV4-1; D gene: TRBD1; clone size: NA; CDR3 DNA: TGCGCCAGCAGCCAGCTCGAGACAGGGAAGGCAGATACGCAGTATTTT; CDR3 protein: CASSQLETGKADTQYF
J gene: TRBJ1-1; V gene: TRBV18; D gene: NA; clone size: NA; CDR3 DNA: TGTGCCAGCTCACCACCGTCTCAGGAAGAAGCTTTCTTT; CDR3 protein: CASSPPSQEEAFF
J gene: TRBJ2-5; V gene: TRBV5-1; D gene: TRBD1; clone size: NA; CDR3 DNA: TGCGCCAGCAGGTTACAGGGGCAAGAGACCCAGTACTTC; CDR3 protein: CASRLQGQETQYF
J gene: TRBJ2-1; V gene: TRBV27; D gene: NA; clone size: NA; CDR3 DNA: TGTGCCACTTGGGGCGGATTTCCTCGAAATGAGCAGTTCTTC; CDR3 protein: CATWGGFPRNEQFF
J gene: TRBJ2-7; V gene: TRBV7-2; D gene: TRBD1; clone size: NA; CDR3 DNA: TGTGCCAGCAGCTTAAGGTGGAACAGGGGCCACGAGCAGTACTTC; CDR3 protein: CASSLRWNRGHEQYF
J gene: TRBJ2-7; V gene: TRBV5-4; D gene: NA; clone size: NA; CDR3 DNA: TGTGCCAGCAGCACTCCGACGGGTGGATCCTACGAGCAGTACTTC; CDR3 protein: CASSTPTGGSYEQYF
J gene: TRBJ2-3; V gene: TRBV11-3; D gene: NA; clone size: NA; CDR3 DNA: TGTGCCAGCAGCTACCCCAACACAGATACGCAGTATTTT; CDR3 protein: CASSYPNTDTQYF
J gene: TRBJ1-3; V gene: TRBV11-2; D gene: TRBD1; clone size: once; CDR3 DNA: TGTGCCAGCAGCCCGACAGGGGACGGGGGAAACACCATATATTTT; CDR3 protein: CASSPTGDGGNTIYF
J gene: TRBJ2-1; V gene: TRBV7-3; D gene: TRBD2; clone size: NA; CDR3 DNA: TGTGCCAGCAGCCGGGGATCGGGAGGTGTTGGCAATGAGCAGTTCTTC; CDR3 protein: CASSRGSGGVGNEQFF
J gene: TRBJ2-6; V gene: TRBV18; D gene: NA; clone size: NA; CDR3 DNA: TGTGCCAGCTCACCAGACTCTGGGGCCAACGTCCTGACTTTC; CDR3 protein: CASSPDSGANVLTF
J gene: TRBJ2-3; V gene: TRBV28; D gene: TRBD1; clone size: NA; CDR3 DNA: TGTGCCAGCAGCCCCAGGGGGACCCACACAGATACGCAGTATTTT; CDR3 protein: CASSPRGTHTDTQYF
J gene: TRBJ2-5; V gene: TRBV6-1; D gene: NA; clone size: NA; CDR3 DNA: TGTGCCAGCAGTGACCAAATTCGGCAGGAGACCCAGTACTTC; CDR3 protein: CASSDQIRQETQYF
J gene: TRBJ2-2; V gene: TRBV27; D gene: TRBD2; clone size: once; CDR3 DNA: TGTGCCAGCAGTCCCCGGCGGACTAGCGGGGGGGTAGCGAACACCGGGGAGCTGTTTTTT; CDR3 protein: CASSPRRTSGGVANTGELFF